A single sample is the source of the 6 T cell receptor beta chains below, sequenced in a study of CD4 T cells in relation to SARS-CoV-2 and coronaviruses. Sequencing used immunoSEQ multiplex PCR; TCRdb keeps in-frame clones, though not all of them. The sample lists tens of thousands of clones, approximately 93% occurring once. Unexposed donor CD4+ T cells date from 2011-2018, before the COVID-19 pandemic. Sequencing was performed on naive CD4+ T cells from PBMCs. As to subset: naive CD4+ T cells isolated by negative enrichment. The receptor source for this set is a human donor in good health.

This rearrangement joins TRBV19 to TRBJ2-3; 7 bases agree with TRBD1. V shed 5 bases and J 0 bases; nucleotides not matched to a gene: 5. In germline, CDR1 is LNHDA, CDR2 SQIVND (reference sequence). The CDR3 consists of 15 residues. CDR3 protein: CASSYRGSSTDTQYF. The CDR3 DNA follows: TGTGCCAGTAGTTACAGGGGTTCTAGCACAGATACGCAGTATTTT.

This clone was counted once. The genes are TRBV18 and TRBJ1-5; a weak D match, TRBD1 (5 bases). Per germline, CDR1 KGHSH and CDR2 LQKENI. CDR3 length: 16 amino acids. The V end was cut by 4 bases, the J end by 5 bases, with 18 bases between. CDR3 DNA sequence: TGTGCCAGCTCACGCAATCCCCAGGGTAACCATCAGCCCCAGCATTTT. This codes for CASSRNPQGNHQPQHF.

The CDR3: CASSEYVGSSGANVLTF. The CDR3 bases are TGTGCCAGCAGTGAATATGTGGGAAGCTCTGGGGCCAACGTCCTGACTTTC. The V gene is TRBV25-1, the J gene TRBJ2-6, with no clear D. CDR3 length: 17 amino acids. V was pared by 0 bases and J by 0 bases, with 9 bases between. Germline V gives CDR1 MGHDK, CDR2 SYGVNS.

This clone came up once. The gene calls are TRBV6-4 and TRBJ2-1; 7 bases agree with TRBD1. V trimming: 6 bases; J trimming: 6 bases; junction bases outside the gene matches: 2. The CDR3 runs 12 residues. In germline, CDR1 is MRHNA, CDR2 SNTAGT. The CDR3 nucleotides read TGTGCCAGCAGCCGGACAGGCAATGAGCAGTTCTTC. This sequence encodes CASSRTGNEQFF.

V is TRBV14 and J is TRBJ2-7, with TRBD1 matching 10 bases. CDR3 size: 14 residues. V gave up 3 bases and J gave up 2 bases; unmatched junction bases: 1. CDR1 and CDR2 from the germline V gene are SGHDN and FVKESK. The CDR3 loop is CASSQGQGPYEQYF. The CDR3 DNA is TGTGCCAGCAGCCAGGGACAGGGGCCCTACGAGCAGTACTTC.

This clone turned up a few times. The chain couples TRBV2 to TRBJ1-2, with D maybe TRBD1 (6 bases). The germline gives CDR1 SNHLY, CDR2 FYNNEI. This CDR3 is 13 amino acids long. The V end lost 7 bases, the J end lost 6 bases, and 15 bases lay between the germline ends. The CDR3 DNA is TGTGCCAGCACTCCTGTGGACAGCAATGGCTACACCTTC. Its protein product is CASTPVDSNGYTF.